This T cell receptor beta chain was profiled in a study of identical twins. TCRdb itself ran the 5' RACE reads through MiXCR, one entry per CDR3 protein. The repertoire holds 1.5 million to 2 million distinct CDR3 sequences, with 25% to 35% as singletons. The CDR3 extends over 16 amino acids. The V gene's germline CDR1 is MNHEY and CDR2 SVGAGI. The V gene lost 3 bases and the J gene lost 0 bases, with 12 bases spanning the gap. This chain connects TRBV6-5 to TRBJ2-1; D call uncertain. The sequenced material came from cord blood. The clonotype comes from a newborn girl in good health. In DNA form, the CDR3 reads TGTGCCAGCAGTTATCACCCTCGCAGCTCCTACAATGAGCAGTTCTTC. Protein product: CASSYHPRSSYNEQFF.